The clone carrying this T cell receptor (beta chain) counts as medium-sized. Its antigen is unidentified. Vbeta (60) and Jbeta (13) primers were used in the PCR. TCRdb keeps only in-frame clones here, not all; method: immunoSEQ multiplex PCR. The table lists 120,000 or so clones, less than 75% of them singletons. Every donor was a healthy person donating bone marrow. The CDR3 is made up of 11 amino acids. CDR1 is MDHEN and CDR2 is SYDVKM in the germline V gene. Trimming left V 7 bases short and J 1 base short, with 5 bases between. This specimen belongs to a study of cytomegalovirus exposure and HLA in healthy donors. Study observations and caveats: Data from an earlier analysis indicated that most TCR beta V segments were productive either about 87% or about 30% of the time.

J is TRBJ2-7 and V is TRBV28; D not certain. The source is a woman in her thirties or forties in good health and CMV-seronegative. What was sequenced was PBMCs. In DNA, the CDR3 is TGTGCCAGCAAGAGGTCCTACGAGCAGTACTTC. Residues: CASKRSYEQYF.